Presented here are 19 T cell receptor beta chains from one specimen sequenced in a study of shared clonotypes between healthy human individuals. Assay: immunoSEQ multiplex PCR; the TCRdb copy retains only in-frame clones and omits some. This sample has 2.5 million or so clones, with over 85% found just once. Sample: naive CD4+ T cells sorted from blood. Specified subset: CD45RA+ positively selected. The receptors were gathered from a young man in good health.

This sequence joins TRBV7-2 and TRBJ2-3; maybe TRBD1 (6 bases). The V and J ends lost 2 bases and 4 bases respectively, with 7 bases between them. The germline CDR1 and CDR2 sequences are SGHTA and FQGNSA. CDR3 length: 13 amino acids. The CDR3 is CASSLQGSDTQYF. The CDR3 nucleotides are TGTGCCAGCAGCTTACAGGGGTCAGATACGCAGTATTTT.

The rearrangement uses TRBV5-1 and TRBJ2-2; 11 bases match TRBD2. This CDR3 contains 16 residues. CDR1 SGHRS and CDR2 YFSETQ come from the germline V gene. After removal of 4 bases from V and 1 base from J, the junction contained 3 bases not matched to a gene. This CDR3 reads CASSRGTSGNTGELFF. DNA for the CDR3: TGCGCCAGCAGCCGAGGGACTAGCGGGAACACCGGGGAGCTGTTTTTT.

The chain is built from TRBV5-4 and TRBJ1-2; 7 bases are shared with TRBD1. After removal of 4 bases from V and 4 bases from J, the junction contained 10 bases not matched to a gene. Germline-derived CDR1 and CDR2 are SGHNT and YYREEE (reference sequence). The CDR3 sequence is 15 residues long. The DNA for the CDR3 is TGTGCCAGCAGCCCTTGGACAGGAGATTCCTATGGCTACACCTTC. It codes for CASSPWTGDSYGYTF.

With regard to this clone: This CDR3 is also generated by other DNA sequences in the sample. The chain couples TRBV29-1 to TRBJ1-1; D remains unclear. With 5 bases removed from V and 1 base from J, the gap between germline ends came to 11 bases. This CDR3 has 13 amino acids. Germline V gene data show CDR1 as SQVTM and CDR2 as ANQGSEA. DNA for the CDR3: TGCAGCGTTCCGGGTTGGTCGAACACTGAAGCTTTCTTT. The encoded protein is CSVPGWSNTEAFF.

This chain connects TRBV6-6 to TRBJ1-2; D ambiguous. Germline V gives CDR1 MNHNY, CDR2 SVGAGI (reference sequence). This CDR3 contains 12 residues. Trimming pared 2 bases from V and 10 bases from J, leaving 11 bases between. CDR3 coding DNA: TGTGCCAGCAGTTACCCTGAGATCGCCTACACCTTC. Its translation: CASSYPEIAYTF.

Of note for this clone: The identical CDR3 is also encoded by other nucleotide sequences in the sample. The V call is TRBV6-4, the J call TRBJ2-3; possible D gene TRBD2, 5 bases. V was pared by 0 bases and J by 3 bases, with 7 bases between. The germline gives CDR1 MRHNA, CDR2 SNTAGT. The CDR3 runs to 14 residues. The CDR3 nucleotides are TGTGCCAGCAGTGACTCGGGCGGGACAGATACGCAGTATTTT. It encodes CASSDSGGTDTQYF.

The chain recombines TRBV25-1 with TRBJ1-1, with 9 positions matching TRBD1. Trimming took 4 bases from V and 6 from J; bases not matched to a gene: 12. From germline, CDR1 is MGHDK and CDR2 SYGVNS. The CDR3 totals 16 residues. Here the CDR3 reads CASSATTGQGNAEAFF. DNA for the CDR3: TGTGCCAGCAGTGCCACAACGGGACAGGGCAACGCTGAAGCTTTCTTT.

The chain combines TRBV6-1 with TRBJ1-3, with D unclear. CDR3 length: 15 amino acids. Trimming shortened V by 8 bases and J by 2 bases, and 16 bases separated the two germline ends. From germline, CDR1 is MNHNS and CDR2 SASEGT. This CDR3 is CASRKAELPGNTIYF. For the CDR3, the DNA is TGTGCCAGCCGAAAGGCAGAGCTGCCTGGAAACACCATATATTTT.

To note about this clone: At the DNA level, this CDR3 is encoded by other sequences in the same sample as well. The chain recombines TRBV10-3 with TRBJ1-6; possible D gene TRBD1, 5 bases. This CDR3 region has 13 residues. Germline CDR1 reads ENHRY; CDR2 reads SYGVKD. The V end was cut by 0 bases, the J end by 10 bases, with 7 bases between. The CDR3 DNA follows: TGTGCCATCAGTGAGTCCGAGGGGTCACCCCTCCACTTT. This sequence encodes CAISESEGSPLHF.

Comment on this clone: Other nucleotide sequences in the sample specify the same CDR3. The CDR3 sequence is CASGVSTDTQYF. In nucleotides, the CDR3 is TGTGCCAGTGGTGTGAGCACAGATACGCAGTATTTT. V and J are TRBV28 and TRBJ2-3; D call uncertain. The CDR3 covers 12 residues. V lost 9 bases and J 0 bases, leaving 7 bases between the germline ends. Germline V gene sequence: CDR1 MDHEN, CDR2 SYDVKM.

This clone was picked up one time. The chain is built from TRBV2 and TRBJ2-1; 10 nucleotides agree with TRBD2. CDR1 is SNHLY, CDR2 FYNNEI, per germline. The CDR3 spans 14 residues. V gave up 6 bases and J gave up 5 bases; unmatched junction bases: 4. CDR3 sequence reads: CASRVLAGDNEQFF. CDR3 DNA: TGTGCCAGCAGGGTTCTAGCGGGAGACAATGAGCAGTTCTTC.

This clone was counted a few times. This chain connects TRBV4-1 to TRBJ1-6, with 7 bases lining up with TRBD1. The CDR3 extends over 17 amino acids. CDR1 and CDR2 from the germline V gene are MGHRA and YSYEKL. V was clipped by 3 bases and J by 6 bases; unmatched bases: 11. In DNA, the CDR3 is TGCGCCAGCAGCCATGGTACAGGGGAACTCGGTAATTCACCCCTCCACTTT. Residues: CASSHGTGELGNSPLHF.

The chain is built from TRBV28 and TRBJ1-5; possibly TRBD1 for D (5 bases). This CDR3 spans 15 amino acids. The V gene's germline CDR1 is MDHEN and CDR2 SYDVKM. Between the trimmed V and J ends, which lost 4 bases and 7 bases, there was a span of 17 bases. The CDR3 DNA reads as TGTGCCAGCAGTTCCCCCGGCCAGGGTGAACAGCCCCAGCATTTT. Translated, it gives CASSSPGQGEQPQHF.

This sequence joins TRBV27 and TRBJ1-1, with D perhaps TRBD1 (5 bases). The CDR3 consists of 16 residues. Trimming left V 1 base short and J 0 bases short, with 12 bases between. CDR1 MNHEY and CDR2 SMNVEV come from the germline V gene (reference sequence). The CDR3, as DNA: TGTGCCAGCAGTTTATGGCAGGGAAGGATGAACACTGAAGCTTTCTTT. This gives the protein CASSLWQGRMNTEAFF.

The chain employs TRBV27 and TRBJ2-3; D gene uncertain. CDR3 size: 12 residues. Germline CDR1 MNHEY, CDR2 SMNVEV (reference sequence). V lost 2 bases and J lost 10, with 10 bases in between. As DNA, the CDR3 is TGTGCCAGCAGTTTACACAACAATGCGCAGTATTTT. Translating it yields CASSLHNNAQYF.

The rearrangement links TRBV7-9 to TRBJ2-7; D tentatively reads TRBD1 or TRBD2 (5 bases each). The CDR3 sequence is 15 residues long. Germline V gene sequence: CDR1 SEHNR, CDR2 FQNEAQ (reference sequence). V lost 5 bases and J lost 0, with 14 bases in between. This CDR3 is CASSEGRKSSYEQYF. CDR3 coding DNA: TGTGCCAGCAGCGAGGGGCGTAAGAGCTCCTACGAGCAGTACTTC.

The chain combines TRBV2 with TRBJ2-3, with 9 bases identical to TRBD1. The length of the CDR3 is 15 residues. Per germline, CDR1 SNHLY and CDR2 FYNNEI. V lost 5 bases to trimming and J lost 8 bases; unmatched junction nucleotides: 11. CDR3 DNA sequence: TGTGCCAGCAGTAGTTGGGACAGGGATACGGGTACGCAGTATTTT. It yields the protein CASSSWDRDTGTQYF.

Here the CDR3 reads CASSSPWLRGYEQYF. The CDR3 nucleotides are TGTGCCAGCAGTTCCCCCTGGCTGCGGGGTTACGAGCAGTACTTC. The chain uses TRBV27 and TRBJ2-7, with D possibly TRBD2 on 6 matching bases. V lost 4 bases to trimming and J lost 4 bases, with 17 bases between them. Looked up from germline, CDR1 is MNHEY and CDR2 is SMNVEV (reference sequence). The CDR3 spans 15 residues.

The chain uses TRBV7-9 and TRBJ2-7; D is undetermined. Germline assignment: CDR1 SEHNR and CDR2 FQNEAQ (reference sequence). The CDR3 has 14 amino acids. Trimming cost V 7 bases and J 2 bases, with 15 bases left between them. This chain's CDR3 is CASTRSNPPYEQYF. CDR3 sequence (DNA): TGTGCCAGCACCAGATCCAATCCCCCCTACGAGCAGTACTTC. Together with reference TRBV7-9 and TRBJ2-7, the CDR3 gives the full variable domain: DTGVSQNPRHKITKRGQNVTFRCDPISEHNRLYWYRQTLGQGPEFLTYFQNEAQLEKSRLLSDRFSAERPKGSFSTLEIQRTEQGDSAMYLCASTRSNPPYEQYFGPGTRLTVT.